These 16 T cell receptor beta chains share one sample of origin, sequenced in a study of blood T cells in healthy people across ages. Primers used in a second PCR of roughly 6 to 11 cycles were a sample-barcoded 5' primer and a J-beta primer mix. TCRdb re-derived calls from the 5' RACE reads in MiXCR, one entry per CDR3 protein. The repertoire consists of about 680,000 distinct CDR3 sequences, with approximately 50% occurring once and the leading ten covering about 32%. Material: blood. These receptors were obtained from a woman between 55 and 75 years old in good health.

The rearrangement links TRBV12-3 or TRBV12-4 to TRBJ2-1, with 8 bases matching TRBD2. CDR3 length: 15 amino acids. With 1 base clipped from V and 12 bases from J, the junction kept 11 bases outside the gene matches. This CDR3 reads CASSLGSGRRGGQFF. CDR3 sequence (DNA): TGTGCCAGCAGTTTAGGGAGCGGGAGAAGGGGGGGGCAGTTCTTC.

This CDR3 is CSASAGTHYEQYF. In nucleotides, the CDR3 is TGCAGTGCTAGTGCCGGGACTCACTACGAGCAGTACTTC. The rearrangement links TRBV20-1 to TRBJ2-7; D might be TRBD2 (6 bases). CDR1 DFQATT and CDR2 SNEGSKA come from the germline V gene (reference sequence). The CDR3 is 13 amino acids. V was trimmed by 3 bases and J by 3 bases, leaving 12 bases between them.

The genes are TRBV28 and TRBJ1-4, with 8 bases that match TRBD1. J gave up 4 bases and V 6 bases, and 10 bases lay outside the gene matches. This CDR3 has 16 amino acids. Germline V gene sequence: CDR1 MDHEN, CDR2 SYDVKM. DNA of the CDR3: TGTGCCAGCAGCCAACATGGACAGGGCGATAATGAAAAACTGTTTTTT. Translated: CASSQHGQGDNEKLFF.

The chain links TRBV7-3 to TRBJ2-7; D ambiguous. The V gene's germline CDR1 is SGHTA and CDR2 FQGTGA. Deletions cut 4 bases from V and 5 bases from J, with 15 bases between. The CDR3 runs to 14 residues. CDR3 nucleotide sequence: TGTGCCAGCAGCTCCTCGGACGGCCAGGACGAGCAGTACTTC. It translates to CASSSSDGQDEQYF. The whole variable domain, filled in from reference TRBV7-3 and TRBJ2-7, reads GAGVSQTPSNKVTEKGKYVELRCDPISGHTALYWYRQSLGQGPEFLIYFQGTGAADDSGLPNDRFFAVRPEGSVSTLKIQRTERGDSAVYLCASSSSDGQDEQYFGPGTRLTVT.

This clonotype was seen only a few times. V and J are TRBV20-1 and TRBJ1-4; D is uncertain. The germline V gene has CDR1 DFQATT and CDR2 SNEGSKA (reference sequence). The length of the CDR3 is 15 residues. Deletions cut 3 bases from V and 4 bases from J, with 15 bases between. The CDR3 sequence is CSASVAQALNEKLFF. The CDR3 DNA follows: TGCAGTGCTAGCGTCGCGCAGGCCCTTAATGAAAAACTGTTTTTT.

This clonotype was recorded only once. The chain is built from TRBV6-2 or TRBV6-3 and TRBJ1-5, with D maybe TRBD1 (5 bases). The V gene's germline CDR1 is MNHEY and CDR2 SVGEGT. Trimming stripped 4 bases from V and 5 bases from J, with 12 bases between. The CDR3 totals 14 residues. CDR3: CASSSRRGYQPQHF. The CDR3 DNA reads TGTGCCAGCAGTTCGAGGCGGGGCTATCAGCCCCAGCATTTT.

The gene calls are TRBV7-2 and TRBJ2-1; tentatively, D is TRBD1 (5 bases). Trimming cost V 4 bases and J 6 bases, with 10 bases left between them. The CDR3 consists of 13 residues. Germline CDR1 is SGHTA and CDR2 is FQGNSA. CDR3 sequence: CASSSRQSNEQFF. In nucleotides, the CDR3 is TGTGCCAGCAGCTCACGACAGAGCAATGAGCAGTTCTTC.

The chain is built from TRBV6-5 and TRBJ1-2, with TRBD1 matching 7 bases. The CDR3 loop spans 16 amino acids. CDR1 is MNHEY and CDR2 is SVGAGI in the germline V gene. V dropped 2 bases and J dropped 4; count of bases not matched to a gene: 10. The CDR3 is CASSYPSLQGLYGYTF. In nucleotides, the CDR3 is TGTGCCAGCAGTTACCCGTCCTTACAGGGGCTCTATGGCTACACCTTC.

This chain uses TRBV20-1 with TRBJ1-4, with D hard to call. The CDR3 contains 13 residues. Deletions cut 6 bases from V and 0 bases from J, with 8 bases between. Germline V gene data show CDR1 as DFQATT and CDR2 as SNEGSKA (reference sequence). The CDR3, as DNA: TGCAGTGCCAACAGTGCAACTAATGAAAAACTGTTTTTT. Translation: CSANSATNEKLFF.

This clonotype was seen a single time. The chain recombines TRBV18 with TRBJ1-5; D not certain. V was shortened by 3 bases and J by 3 bases, with 9 bases between the two germline ends. Per the germline V gene, CDR1 is KGHSH and CDR2 is LQKENI. The CDR3 is 14 residues long. The CDR3 bases are TGTGCCAGCTCACCGCTACAACACAATCAGCCCCAGCATTTT. Protein sequence: CASSPLQHNQPQHF.

This clonotype appeared a few times. This sequence joins TRBV5-1 and TRBJ1-6; 7 positions agree with TRBD1. J lost 6 bases, V lost 1 base, and 4 bases had no gene match. Germline V gene lookup returns CDR1 SGHRS and CDR2 YFSETQ. The CDR3 has 15 amino acids. As DNA, the CDR3 is TGCGCCAGCAGCTTGACGGGACAGTCTAATTCACCCCTCCACTTT. Its protein is CASSLTGQSNSPLHF.

This clonotype was seen only a few times. The V and J genes are TRBV28 and TRBJ2-7; either TRBD1 or TRBD2 may supply D (6 bases each). Germline loops: CDR1 MDHEN, CDR2 SYDVKM. CDR3 length: 15 amino acids. V was trimmed by 5 bases and J by 0 bases, leaving 14 bases between them. The CDR3 DNA reads TGTGCCAGCAGTCCCCCGGGGGCAGCCTCCTACGAGCAGTACTTC. It translates to CASSPPGAASYEQYF.

On this clonotype: One end of the junction fails to match germline, which may point to a read error. This rearrangement joins TRBV2 to TRBJ1-2; no firm D call. The CDR3 is 15 residues long. Germline V gene lookup returns CDR1 SNHLY and CDR2 FYNNEI. CDR3 bases: TGTGCCTGCAGCCCTATCACACTGCCAAGGGATGGCTACACCTTC. This gives the protein CACSPITLPRDGYTF. The full variable domain, rest sourced from reference TRBV2 and TRBJ1-2, is EPEVTQTPSHQVTQMGQEVILRCVPISNHLYFYWYRQILGQKVEFLVSFYNNEISEKSEIFDDQFSVERPDGSNFTLKIRSTKLEDSAMYFCACSPITLPRDGYTFGSGTRLTVV.

As for this clonotype: A read error is possible here, since a much larger clone lies one base away. J is TRBJ2-5 and V is TRBV5-6; no clear D gene. The J call may be mistaken, given a closer DNA end match to TRBJ2-7. The germline gives CDR1 SGHDT, CDR2 YYEEEE. This CDR3 is built from 13 residues. Here the CDR3 reads CASSLSPPNEQYF. CDR3 nucleotide sequence: TGTGCCAGCAGCTTGAGCCCCCCCAACGAGCAGTACTTC.

The chain joins TRBV6-2 or TRBV6-3 to TRBJ1-5, with D unclear. CDR1 and CDR2 (germline): MNHEY, SVGEGT. The CDR3 is 16 amino acids. Trimming removed 2 bases at V and 0 bases at J, with 11 bases between. DNA for the CDR3: TGTGCCAGCAGTTACCTTCGGGGTAATAGCAATCAGCCCCAGCATTTT. Translation gives CASSYLRGNSNQPQHF.

This rearrangement joins TRBV29-1 to TRBJ2-1, with D possibly called TRBD1 or TRBD2 (6 bases each). This CDR3 contains 15 residues. Germline V gene lookup returns CDR1 SQVTM and CDR2 ANQGSEA. Trimming pared 2 bases from V and 5 bases from J, leaving 16 bases between. CDR3 loop: CSVERDTSLDNEQFF. DNA for the CDR3: TGCAGCGTTGAAAGGGACACTAGCCTGGACAATGAGCAGTTCTTC.